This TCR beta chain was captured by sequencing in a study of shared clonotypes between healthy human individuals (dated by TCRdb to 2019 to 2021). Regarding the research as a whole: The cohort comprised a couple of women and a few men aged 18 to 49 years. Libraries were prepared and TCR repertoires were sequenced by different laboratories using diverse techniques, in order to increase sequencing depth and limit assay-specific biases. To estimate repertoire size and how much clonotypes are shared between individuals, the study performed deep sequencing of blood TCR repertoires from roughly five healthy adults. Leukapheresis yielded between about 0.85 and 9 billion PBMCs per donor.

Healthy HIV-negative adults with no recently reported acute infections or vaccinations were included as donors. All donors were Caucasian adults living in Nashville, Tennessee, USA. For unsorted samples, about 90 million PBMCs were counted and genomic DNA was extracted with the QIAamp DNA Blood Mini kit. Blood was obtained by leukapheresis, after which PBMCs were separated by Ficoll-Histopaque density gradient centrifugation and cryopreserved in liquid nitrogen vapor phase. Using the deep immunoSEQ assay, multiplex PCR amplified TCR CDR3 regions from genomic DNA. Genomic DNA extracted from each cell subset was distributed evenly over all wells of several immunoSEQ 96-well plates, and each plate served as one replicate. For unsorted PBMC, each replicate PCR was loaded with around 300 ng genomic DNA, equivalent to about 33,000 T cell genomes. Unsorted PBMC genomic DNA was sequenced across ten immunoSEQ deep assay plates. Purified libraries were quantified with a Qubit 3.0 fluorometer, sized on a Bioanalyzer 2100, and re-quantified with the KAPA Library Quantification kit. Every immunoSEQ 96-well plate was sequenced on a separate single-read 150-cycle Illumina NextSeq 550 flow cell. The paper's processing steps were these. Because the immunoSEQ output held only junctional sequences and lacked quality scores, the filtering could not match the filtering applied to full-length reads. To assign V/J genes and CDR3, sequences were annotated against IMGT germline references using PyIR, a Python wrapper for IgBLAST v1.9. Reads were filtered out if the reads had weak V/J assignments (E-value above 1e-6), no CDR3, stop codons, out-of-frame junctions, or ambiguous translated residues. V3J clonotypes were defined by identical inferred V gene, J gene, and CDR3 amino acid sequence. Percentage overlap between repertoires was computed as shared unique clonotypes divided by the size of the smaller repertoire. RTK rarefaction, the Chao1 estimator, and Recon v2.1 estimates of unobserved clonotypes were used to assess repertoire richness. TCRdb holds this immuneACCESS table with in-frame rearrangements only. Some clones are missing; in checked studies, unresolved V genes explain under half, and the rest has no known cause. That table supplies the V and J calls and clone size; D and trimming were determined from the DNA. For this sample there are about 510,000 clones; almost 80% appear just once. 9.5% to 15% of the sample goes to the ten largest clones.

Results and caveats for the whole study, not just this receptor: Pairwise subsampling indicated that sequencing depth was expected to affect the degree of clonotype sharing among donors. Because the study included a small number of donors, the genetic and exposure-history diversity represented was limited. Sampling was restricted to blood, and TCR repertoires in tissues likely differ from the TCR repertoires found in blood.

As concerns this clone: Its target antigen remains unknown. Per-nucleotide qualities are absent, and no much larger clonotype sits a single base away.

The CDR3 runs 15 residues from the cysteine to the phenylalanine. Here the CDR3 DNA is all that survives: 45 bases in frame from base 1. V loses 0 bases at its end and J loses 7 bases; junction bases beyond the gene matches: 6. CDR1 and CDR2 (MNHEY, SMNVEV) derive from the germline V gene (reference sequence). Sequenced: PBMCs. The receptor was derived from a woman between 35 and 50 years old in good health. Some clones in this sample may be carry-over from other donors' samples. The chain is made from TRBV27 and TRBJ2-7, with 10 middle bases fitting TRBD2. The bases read TGTGCCAGCAGTTTATCGCAGTCTAGCGGGAGTGAGCAGTACTTC. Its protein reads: CASSLSQSSGSEQYF.